These 18 T cell receptor beta chains originate from one sample sequenced in a study of blood T cell repertoires in COVID-19. Libraries were prepared by immunoSEQ multiplex PCR; TCRdb keeps only in-frame clonotypes and omits some of them. The table has about 190,000 clones, around 90% seen once. Sequencing was carried out using peripheral blood. The receptors come from a man in his fifties with acute or convalescent COVID-19.

The genes are TRBV19 and TRBJ1-5, with 9 bases that match TRBD1. The trim removed 3 bases at V and 5 bases at J, leaving 5 bases unmatched. The CDR3 length is 15 residues. Germline values: CDR1 LNHDA, CDR2 SQIVND (reference sequence). CDR3 protein: CASSIPGQGYQPQHF. The CDR3 DNA sequence: TGTGCCAGTAGTATCCCGGGACAGGGATATCAGCCCCAGCATTTT.

The chain recombines TRBV5-1 with TRBJ2-3, with 8 bases matching TRBD2. The CDR3 has 15 residues. The J segment lost 2 bases and the V segment lost 1 base, leaving 3 bases of the junction unmatched. Per germline, CDR1 SGHRS and CDR2 YFSETQ. The CDR3 DNA is TGCGCCAGCAGCTTGCCGGGAGGGGACACAGATACGCAGTATTTT. Translated: CASSLPGGDTDTQYF.

V and J are TRBV9 and TRBJ1-2, with a weak D call TRBD1 (6 bases). Germline-derived CDR1 and CDR2 are SGDLS and YYNGEE. Trimming took off 3 bases at V and 5 bases at J, with 17 bases between the two ends. The CDR3 runs 15 residues. The CDR3 loop reads CASSEEGQMGYGYTF. The CDR3, as DNA: TGTGCCAGCAGCGAAGAGGGACAAATGGGGTATGGCTACACCTTC.

The CDR3 loop reads CASSSTRNEQFF. The DNA for the CDR3 is TGTGCCAGCAGCTCTACGAGGAATGAGCAGTTCTTC. The rearrangement uses TRBV28 and TRBJ2-1; D is unclear. CDR3 length: 12 residues. In germline, CDR1 is MDHEN, CDR2 SYDVKM. V was trimmed by 6 bases and J by 7 bases, leaving 10 bases between them.

This sequence joins TRBV24-1 and TRBJ1-5; maybe TRBD1 (6 bases). V was clipped by 6 bases and J by 0 bases, with 11 bases between them. Germline CDR1 is KGHDR and CDR2 is SFDVKD. The CDR3 is 15 amino acids. In DNA form, the CDR3 reads TGTGCCACCAGTCTTTCAGGGGATAGCAATCAGCCCCAGCATTTT. The encoded protein is CATSLSGDSNQPQHF.

This sequence joins TRBV6-5 and TRBJ1-2; TRBD1 matches at 8 bases. This CDR3 spans 14 amino acids. Germline V CDR1 and CDR2: MNHEY, SVGAGI. Unmatched junction bases numbered 5, after V lost 4 bases and J lost 4 bases. The DNA of the CDR3 is TGTGCCAGCAGTTTCGGACAGGGCGCCTATGGCTACACCTTC. Amino acids: CASSFGQGAYGYTF.

This rearrangement joins TRBV5-6 to TRBJ1-6, with D possibly being TRBD1 (5 bases). The CDR3 loop spans 17 amino acids. Germline CDR1 and CDR2: SGHDT and YYEEEE. V lost 0 bases and J lost 0, with 10 bases in between. CDR3 region: CASSLGGRDSYNSPLHF. The CDR3 DNA sequence: TGTGCCAGCAGCTTGGGGGGCAGGGACTCCTATAATTCACCCCTCCACTTT.

The chain joins TRBV5-1 to TRBJ1-6; TRBD1 might be the D (6 bases). The CDR3 is 17 residues long. Germline CDR1 is SGHRS and CDR2 is YFSETQ. Trimming left V 5 bases short and J 0 bases short, with 15 bases between. CDR3 DNA: TGCGCCAGCAGAATTACAGGGAAGAGCTCCTATAATTCACCCCTCCACTTT. It yields the protein CASRITGKSSYNSPLHF.

The J gene is TRBJ1-1, the V gene TRBV24-1; possibly TRBD1 for D (5 bases). Germline CDR1 KGHDR, CDR2 SFDVKD. The CDR3 has 16 amino acids. Trimming removed 1 base from V and 12 bases from J, with 23 bases in between. The CDR3 reads CATSDFAGEAVFVTFF. CDR3 coding DNA: TGTGCCACCAGTGATTTTGCGGGGGAAGCCGTTTTCGTGACTTTCTTT.

The chain carries TRBV28 and TRBJ2-2; TRBD1 matches 8 bases. The germline CDR1 and CDR2 sequences are MDHEN and SYDVKM. With 2 bases clipped from V and 7 bases from J, the junction kept 6 bases outside the gene matches. The CDR3 length is 15 residues. The CDR3 here is CASSLRTGPGGELFF. The CDR3 DNA reads TGTGCCAGCAGTTTACGGACAGGGCCCGGCGGGGAGCTGTTTTTT.

The chain is built from TRBV15 and TRBJ1-5; 8 bases map to TRBD1. The CDR3 runs to 14 residues. Germline lookup yields CDR1 LNHNV and CDR2 YYDKDF (reference sequence). Unmatched junction bases numbered 5, after V lost 4 bases and J lost 6 bases. CDR3 nucleotides: TGTGCCACCAGCAAGACAGGGGTGCGTCAGCCCCAGCATTTT. Residues: CATSKTGVRQPQHF.

The chain uses TRBV5-1 and TRBJ2-3, with 11 nucleotides matching TRBD2. The CDR3 length is 17 residues. The germline gives CDR1 SGHRS, CDR2 YFSETQ. V lost 4 bases to trimming and J lost 1 base; unmatched junction nucleotides: 8. The CDR3 loop is CASSPVLAGAGTDTQYF. The CDR3 nucleotides read TGCGCCAGCAGCCCAGTACTAGCGGGAGCGGGCACAGATACGCAGTATTTT.

The V call is TRBV2, the J call TRBJ2-1, with D possibly matching TRBD2 (6 bases). Germline V gene sequence: CDR1 SNHLY, CDR2 FYNNEI. With 11 bases removed from V and 1 base from J, the gap between germline ends came to 18 bases. This CDR3 region has 15 residues. DNA for the CDR3: TGTGCCTCCCCGGGGGTCTCCCCATCCTACAATGAGCAGTTCTTC. Protein: CASPGVSPSYNEQFF.

J is TRBJ1-5 and V is TRBV19; 7 nucleotides align to TRBD1. Trimming removed 7 bases from V and 0 bases from J; junction bases left unmatched: 9. CDR1 is LNHDA, CDR2 SQIVND, per germline (reference sequence). This CDR3 has 16 residues. Here the CDR3 DNA reads TGTGCCAGTAATCCACAGGGGCTATATAGCAATCAGCCCCAGCATTTT. It translates to CASNPQGLYSNQPQHF.

The table lists this clone with a few counts. CDR3 protein: CSASMVRASNEKLFF. The CDR3 DNA reads TGCAGTGCTAGTATGGTGCGAGCTTCTAATGAAAAACTGTTTTTT. The chain combines TRBV20-1 with TRBJ1-4; no clear D gene. V was shortened by 3 bases and J by 3 bases, with 14 bases between the two germline ends. The CDR3 totals 15 residues. Germline V CDR1 and CDR2: DFQATT, SNEGSKA (reference sequence).

CDR3 in amino acids: CASETGMGTEAFF. CDR3 coding DNA: TGTGCCAGCGAGACAGGGATGGGCACTGAAGCTTTCTTT. This sequence joins TRBV2 and TRBJ1-1, with 7 bases aligning to TRBD1. In germline, CDR1 is SNHLY, CDR2 FYNNEI. V lost 8 bases to trimming and J lost 4 bases; unmatched junction nucleotides: 7. This CDR3 is 13 amino acids long.

The chain uses TRBV6-5 and TRBJ2-7, with a possible D match to TRBD1 (6 bases). This CDR3 has 13 residues. The germline CDR1 and CDR2 sequences are MNHEY and SVGAGI. V lost 5 bases, J lost 7 bases, and 15 bases lay in between. The CDR3 here is CASSKAGVGEQYF. CDR3 coding DNA: TGTGCCAGCAGTAAGGCAGGGGTGGGGGAGCAGTACTTC.

A word on this clone: Other DNA sequences in this specimen translate into the identical CDR3. V usage is TRBV7-7 and J usage is TRBJ2-1; the match to TRBD2 covers 12 bases. Trimming took 5 bases from V and 3 from J; bases not matched to a gene: 2. The length of the CDR3 is 15 residues. The germline CDR1 and CDR2 sequences are SSHAT and FNYEAQ (reference sequence). This CDR3 is CASSLLAGGYNEQFF. The CDR3 DNA follows: TGTGCCAGCAGCCTACTAGCGGGGGGCTACAATGAGCAGTTCTTC.